These 30 T cell receptor beta chains were all obtained from the same sample, sequenced in a study of T cell repertoires in cytomegalovirus infection (dated by TCRdb to between 2018 and 2020). The data were produced on an Illumina HiSeq 1500. TCRdb applied fastp at Q25 and MiXCR to the public reads, then kept only in-frame beta chains. All rows with the same CDR3 protein become a single entry with the most common DNA and genes. For this sample there are approximately 200,000 distinct CDR3 sequences; 22% appear just once. The top ten hold over 15% of the sample. Sequenced input: CD8+ T cells from PBMCs. The receptors here all came from a human donor in good health (CMV status not recorded). Some clones in this sample may be carry-over from other donors' samples.

The chain is built from TRBV7-2 and TRBJ1-6; D gene unclear. Germline values: CDR1 SGHTA, CDR2 FQGNSA. CDR3 length equals 13 residues. Trimming took off 5 bases at V and 10 bases at J, with 12 bases between the two ends. The CDR3, as DNA: TGTGCCAGCAGCCCCCTCCTGGGCTCACCCCTCCACTTT. It translates to CASSPLLGSPLHF.

This clonotype was seen a few times. This sequence joins TRBV7-2 and TRBJ2-1, with a weak D call TRBD2 (6 bases). Germline CDR1 reads SGHTA; CDR2 reads FQGNSA. Trimming shortened V by 7 bases and J by 10 bases, and 23 bases separated the two germline ends. CDR3 size: 15 residues. In DNA form, the CDR3 reads TGTGCCAGCACCCCGGTAGGCGGGGCCCCGGGCGAGCAGTTCTTC. It encodes CASTPVGGAPGEQFF.

This rearrangement joins TRBV7-9 to TRBJ2-7, with D maybe TRBD1 (6 bases). The germline V gene encodes CDR1 SEHNR and CDR2 FQNEAQ (reference sequence). CDR3 length equals 15 residues. The germline V and J ends were trimmed by 5 bases and 0 bases, with 14 bases remaining between them. This CDR3 reads CASSQGTTSSYEQYF. The CDR3 coding sequence is TGTGCCAGCAGCCAGGGGACAACTTCCTCCTACGAGCAGTACTTC.

This chain uses TRBV7-9 with TRBJ1-1, with D perhaps matching TRBD1 (6 bases). The germline V gene encodes CDR1 SEHNR and CDR2 FQNEAQ (reference sequence). Trimming pared 5 bases from V and 6 bases from J, leaving 10 bases between. CDR3 length: 12 residues. The CDR3 is CASSIGGPEAFF. The CDR3 DNA is TGTGCCAGCAGCATCGGGGGCCCTGAAGCTTTCTTT.

The V and J genes are TRBV15 and TRBJ2-1; D is undetermined. Trimming removed 0 bases from V and 4 bases from J, with 10 bases in between. Germline V gene data show CDR1 as LNHNV and CDR2 as YYDKDF (reference sequence). The length of the CDR3 is 15 residues. The CDR3 protein is CATSRDRSEYNEQFF. The CDR3 DNA is TGTGCCACCAGCAGAGATAGGTCGGAATACAATGAGCAGTTCTTC.

This clonotype was counted many times. V is TRBV7-6 and J is TRBJ2-7; a weak D match, TRBD2 (5 bases). With 5 bases removed from V and 5 bases from J, the gap between germline ends came to 16 bases. Germline assignment: CDR1 SGHVS and CDR2 FNYEAQ. The CDR3 length is 14 residues. The CDR3 sequence is CASSPYLVAHEQYF. The CDR3 bases are TGTGCCAGCAGCCCGTACCTAGTAGCGCACGAGCAGTACTTC.

The sample holds many counts of this clonotype. The genes are TRBV5-4 and TRBJ2-1; D is ambiguous. This CDR3 comprises 13 residues. V lost 4 bases and J lost 5, with 10 bases in between. Germline-derived CDR1 and CDR2 are SGHNT and YYREEE (reference sequence). CDR3 coding DNA: TGTGCCAGCAGCATCGGACCAAACAATGAGCAGTTCTTC. Its protein product is CASSIGPNNEQFF.

This clonotype was seen many times. The chain recombines TRBV7-9 with TRBJ2-7; the D is unclear. Trimming cost V 1 base and J 0 bases, with 4 bases left between them. The V gene's germline CDR1 is SEHNR and CDR2 FQNEAQ (reference sequence). There are 13 residues in the CDR3. The CDR3 spells CASSLDTSYEQYF. CDR3 in DNA: TGTGCCAGCAGCTTAGACACCTCCTACGAGCAGTACTTC. The whole variable domain, filled in from reference TRBV7-9 and TRBJ2-7, reads DTGVSQNPRHKITKRGQNVTFRCDPISEHNRLYWYRQTLGQGPEFLTYFQNEAQLEKSRLLSDRFSAERPKGSFSTLEIQRTEQGDSAMYLCASSLDTSYEQYFGPGTRLTVT.

The chain is built from TRBV2 and TRBJ2-1, with D perhaps TRBD1 (5 bases). V shed 6 bases and J shed 4 bases, with 10 bases lying between them. This CDR3 is 13 amino acids long. Germline values: CDR1 SNHLY, CDR2 FYNNEI. CDR3 loop: CASSMTDYNEQFF. The CDR3 DNA reads as TGTGCCAGCAGCATGACAGATTACAATGAGCAGTTCTTC. Combining the CDR3 with reference TRBV2 and TRBJ2-1 gives the whole variable domain EPEVTQTPSHQVTQMGQEVILRCVPISNHLYFYWYRQILGQKVEFLVSFYNNEISEKSEIFDDQFSVERPDGSNFTLKIRSTKLEDSAMYFCASSMTDYNEQFFGPGTRLTVL.

This clonotype was detected only a few times. This chain connects TRBV11-2 to TRBJ1-1, with D possibly matching TRBD1 (5 bases). The CDR3 is 13 amino acids. Germline V gene sequence: CDR1 SGHAT, CDR2 FQNNGV. V gave up 1 base and J gave up 5 bases, with 8 bases separating them. The CDR3 DNA follows: TGTGCCAGCAGCTTAGTCAGGGAGACTGAAGCTTTCTTT. Its translation is CASSLVRETEAFF.

This chain connects TRBV7-6 to TRBJ2-1, with D possibly being TRBD2 (5 bases). The V and J ends lost 7 bases and 8 bases respectively, with 15 bases between them. The germline CDR1 and CDR2 sequences are SGHVS and FNYEAQ. The CDR3 loop spans 13 amino acids. In DNA form, the CDR3 reads TGTGCCAGCAATAAGGAGGTGGTCCATGAGCAGTTCTTC. Translation: CASNKEVVHEQFF.

This clonotype was recorded at least ten times. In DNA form, the CDR3 reads TGTGCCAGCAGCTTACCCGCGCAGGGGTTCACTGAAGCTTTCTTT. Its protein product is CASSLPAQGFTEAFF. This sequence joins TRBV7-8 and TRBJ1-1, with D perhaps matching TRBD1 (6 bases). Germline V gene sequence: CDR1 SGHVS, CDR2 FQNEAQ. Trimming removed 2 bases at V and 4 bases at J, with 14 bases between. This CDR3 comprises 15 residues.

Worth noting for this clonotype: With a much larger clone just one base away, this may be a read error. This sequence joins TRBV27 and TRBJ2-7, with D hard to call. CDR3 length: 14 residues. Germline V gives CDR1 MNHEY, CDR2 SMNVEV (reference sequence). V lost 7 bases and J 3 bases, leaving 16 bases between the germline ends. The CDR3 region has the DNA TGTGCCAGCAACCCGAGCAGCAAGTACTACGAGCAGTACTTC. This gives the protein CASNPSSKYYEQYF.

V gene TRBV2 combines with J gene TRBJ2-3, with D uncertain. This CDR3 contains 12 residues. Germline V gene sequence: CDR1 SNHLY, CDR2 FYNNEI. V dropped 0 bases and J dropped 3 bases, with 1 base sitting between them. The CDR3 DNA follows: TGTGCCAGCAGTGAAGCGACAGATACGCAGTATTTT. Translation gives CASSEATDTQYF. Full variable domain (remainder filled in from reference TRBV2 and TRBJ2-3): EPEVTQTPSHQVTQMGQEVILRCVPISNHLYFYWYRQILGQKVEFLVSFYNNEISEKSEIFDDQFSVERPDGSNFTLKIRSTKLEDSAMYFCASSEATDTQYFGPGTRLTVL.

This clonotype was observed a handful of times. The chain joins TRBV6-2 or TRBV6-3 to TRBJ1-1; 9 nucleotides align to TRBD1. Germline V lookup: CDR1 MNHEY, CDR2 SVGEGT. The CDR3 covers 15 residues. V was clipped by 4 bases and J by 3 bases; unmatched bases: 6. The CDR3 DNA follows: TGTGCCAGCAGTTCTCGGACAGGGGCGGACACTGAAGCTTTCTTT. This translates into CASSSRTGADTEAFF.

The V gene is TRBV6-5, the J gene TRBJ1-1, with a tentative D call TRBD1 (6 bases). Trimming shortened V by 0 bases and J by 1 base, and 9 bases separated the two germline ends. CDR1 is MNHEY and CDR2 is SVGAGI in the germline V gene. The CDR3 has 15 amino acids. The DNA of the CDR3 is TGTGCCAGCAGTTACTCGCAGACAGGGAACACTGAAGCTTTCTTT. Translation: CASSYSQTGNTEAFF.

Ten or more counts support this clonotype. CDR3 region: CASSDRENTEAFF. The CDR3 coding sequence is TGTGCCAGCAGTGACAGGGAAAACACTGAAGCTTTCTTT. This chain connects TRBV6-4 to TRBJ1-1; D is uncertain. Trimming removed 2 bases at V and 2 bases at J, with 6 bases between. Germline values: CDR1 MRHNA, CDR2 SNTAGT. This CDR3 has 13 amino acids.

In its sample, this clonotype was seen many times. The chain employs TRBV18 and TRBJ2-1, with TRBD2 as a possible D gene (6 bases). CDR3 length equals 15 residues. Looked up from germline, CDR1 is KGHSH and CDR2 is LQKENI. V was shortened by 0 bases and J by 8 bases, with 14 bases between the two germline ends. The CDR3 sequence: CASSPPDSGVDEQFF. The CDR3 region has the DNA TGTGCCAGCTCACCACCGGATTCGGGGGTTGATGAGCAGTTCTTC.

This clonotype was counted only a few times. The chain is built from TRBV12-3 or TRBV12-4 and TRBJ1-1; 7 bases are a match to TRBD1. Losses at the gene ends were 5 bases for V and 1 base for J; bases not matched to a gene: 7. The CDR3 loop spans 15 amino acids. The CDR3 DNA is TGTGCCAGCAGTAACACAGGGGACTGGAACACTGAAGCTTTCTTT. This codes for CASSNTGDWNTEAFF.

The CDR3 protein is CAISTGTGSETQYF. As DNA, the CDR3 is TGTGCCATCAGCACCGGGACAGGGTCAGAGACCCAGTACTTC. The J gene is TRBJ2-5, the V gene TRBV10-3; 9 bases are shared with TRBD1. This CDR3 has 14 amino acids. The germline CDR1 and CDR2 sequences are ENHRY and SYGVKD. V shed 6 bases, J shed 4 bases, and the junction held 6 bases outside the gene matches.

The J gene is TRBJ2-5, the V gene TRBV28; 8 bases are a match to TRBD1. Losses at the gene ends were 6 bases for V and 4 bases for J; bases not matched to a gene: 7. The germline CDR1 and CDR2 sequences are MDHEN and SYDVKM. This CDR3 spans 14 amino acids. The CDR3 DNA reads TGTGCCAGCAGCCCCGGACAGGGAAGAGAGACCCAGTACTTC. Protein product: CASSPGQGRETQYF.

The CDR3 region has the DNA TGCGCCAGCAGCTTCGAGGGGACCACGAACACTGAAGCTTTCTTT. This gives the protein CASSFEGTTNTEAFF. V usage is TRBV5-1 and J usage is TRBJ1-1; possible D gene TRBD1, 5 bases. The CDR3 is 15 residues long. CDR1 is SGHRS, CDR2 YFSETQ, per germline. Trimming took off 2 bases at V and 1 base at J, with 12 bases between the two ends.

A few counts support this clonotype. The rearrangement links TRBV28 to TRBJ2-2; D unresolved. The CDR3 is made up of 14 amino acids. Trimming removed 5 bases at V and 11 bases at J, with 18 bases between. Germline V gives CDR1 MDHEN, CDR2 SYDVKM. CDR3 nucleotide sequence: TGTGCCAGCAGTCCCAGAATTGGACCACGTGAGCTGTTTTTT. Its translation is CASSPRIGPRELFF.

The chain employs TRBV5-1 and TRBJ2-7, with no clear D. This CDR3 is built from 15 residues. V lost 0 bases to trimming and J lost 6 bases, with 16 bases between them. Germline-derived CDR1 and CDR2 are SGHRS and YFSETQ. The CDR3 region has the DNA TGCGCCAGCAGCTTGGAAGGGCCGGGTGTTCCCGAGCAGTACTTC. This gives the protein CASSLEGPGVPEQYF.

The chain couples TRBV12-3 or TRBV12-4 to TRBJ2-3; 10 bases agree with TRBD1. The CDR3 contains 15 residues. The V and J ends lost 5 bases and 2 bases, in that order; junction bases with no gene match: 4. In nucleotides, the CDR3 is TGTGCCAGCAGTGACAGGGGGCCACTCACAGATACGCAGTATTTT. Its protein product is CASSDRGPLTDTQYF.

Many counts were recorded for this clonotype. The chain combines TRBV28 with TRBJ1-5; D is undetermined. V lost 5 bases to trimming and J lost 0 bases, with 8 bases between them. The germline V gene encodes CDR1 MDHEN and CDR2 SYDVKM. The CDR3 extends over 14 amino acids. The CDR3 coding sequence is TGTGCCAGCAGTAATACAGATAGCAATCAGCCCCAGCATTTT. Translated, it gives CASSNTDSNQPQHF.

The chain combines TRBV27 with TRBJ1-5; D gene ambiguous. The CDR3 totals 15 residues. The V and J ends lost 3 bases and 2 bases respectively, with 11 bases between them. CDR1 is MNHEY, CDR2 SMNVEV, per germline (reference sequence). The CDR3 bases are TGTGCCAGCAGTTTGGACCCGGCGGGCAATCAGCCCCAGCATTTT. It yields the protein CASSLDPAGNQPQHF.

The chain has TRBV9 and TRBJ1-5; D call uncertain. Germline values: CDR1 SGDLS, CDR2 YYNGEE. The CDR3 is 17 amino acids. Between the trimmed V and J ends, which lost 4 bases and 0 bases, there was a span of 17 bases. This CDR3 reads CASSHRRAIYSNQPQHF. The CDR3 DNA follows: TGTGCCAGCAGCCACCGCCGGGCCATCTATAGCAATCAGCCCCAGCATTTT.

The CDR3 DNA reads TGTGCCAGCAGTGTACCCCTCCGTGCCTACGAGCAGTACTTC. It encodes CASSVPLRAYEQYF. The rearrangement uses TRBV2 and TRBJ2-7, with no clear D. The CDR3 spans 14 residues. Germline V lookup: CDR1 SNHLY, CDR2 FYNNEI. Trimming took 4 bases from V and 2 from J, leaving 12 bases between them.

This clonotype has only a few counts. The chain couples TRBV7-9 to TRBJ2-2, with D unclear. The CDR3 has 13 amino acids. Germline values: CDR1 SEHNR, CDR2 FQNEAQ (reference sequence). The germline V and J ends were trimmed by 6 bases and 3 bases, with 8 bases remaining between them. The CDR3 DNA follows: TGTGCCAGCAGTTCTGGGTACACCGGGGAGCTGTTTTTT. Translated, it gives CASSSGYTGELFF. Full variable domain (rest looked up from reference TRBV7-9 and TRBJ2-2): DTGVSQNPRHKITKRGQNVTFRCDPISEHNRLYWYRQTLGQGPEFLTYFQNEAQLEKSRLLSDRFSAERPKGSFSTLEIQRTEQGDSAMYLCASSSGYTGELFFGEGSRLTVL.